This is a list of T cell receptor beta chains from one sample in a study of vaccination effects on CD4 cells after COVID-19. Method: immunoSEQ multiplex PCR; TCRdb's copy keeps in-frame clones and lacks some. The sample contains around 30,000 clones, roughly two thirds of which appear only once. No antigen has been identified for these receptors. Specimen: CD4+ T cells from PBMCs cultured with HCoV-229E spike peptides, collected after COVID-19 vaccination. The receptor set was obtained from a human donor who received a COVID-19 vaccine. The CDR3 runs from the conserved cysteine through the conserved F or W. The D gene is left open where the match is weak.

TRBV6-2/TRBV6-3	TRBD1	TRBJ1-1	13	CASSGTGFTEAFF
TRBV5-1	TRBD1	TRBJ1-2	15	CASSLQGGLIWGYTF
TRBV5-1	NA	TRBJ1-1	15	CASSPGRSGGAEAFF
TRBV5-1	NA	TRBJ1-3	16	CASSLEATGGGNTIYF
TRBV5-5	TRBD2	TRBJ2-3	14	CASRAGVEADTQYF
TRBV7-8	NA	TRBJ2-7	14	CASTLGGTLYEQYF
TRBV29-1	NA	TRBJ2-1	11	CSVSILDEQFF
TRBV15	NA	TRBJ2-1	15	CATSRDLGLYNEQFF
TRBV10-1	NA	TRBJ1-2	15	CASSESTGPGDGYTF
TRBV12-3/TRBV12-4	NA	TRBJ2-7	12	CASSFLGYEQYF
TRBV5-4	NA	TRBJ1-1	14	CASSLAASNTEAFF
TRBV4-2	NA	TRBJ1-2	16	CASSQEGTGVDYGYTF
TRBV5-1	TRBD2	TRBJ2-3	15	CASSQLAGGGDTQYF
TRBV5-8	NA	TRBJ2-3	18	CASSLGKILFISTDTQYF
TRBV5-1	NA	TRBJ2-2	17	CASSLFYETANTGELFF
TRBV9	NA	TRBJ2-3	13	CASSVGPSDTQYF
TRBV3-1/TRBV3-2	TRBD2	TRBJ2-7	15	CASSLRLAGPYEQYF
TRBV10-3	NA	TRBJ1-6	15	CAISLGKTGNSPLHF
TRBV5-6	TRBD2	TRBJ2-1	15	CASSLVLAGAGEQFF
TRBV6-5	NA	TRBJ1-2	11	CASAQSLGYTF
TRBV5-1	TRBD1	TRBJ1-3	18	CASSLTGGDLPPSNTIYF
TRBV6-5	TRBD2	TRBJ2-7	16	CASSYSLLAGVGEQYF